The next 24 T cell receptor beta chains were all read from a single sample in a study of OX40 agonist ivuxolimab in advanced cancers. The data were produced by immunoSEQ multiplex PCR, yet TCRdb's version contains in-frame clones alone and is incomplete. This sample yields over 50,000 clones, of which around 81% are seen a single time; 4% to 5% belongs to the top ten. The source material was CD4+ or CD8+ T cells sorted from blood, sampled in a trial of the OX40 agonist ivuxolimab. Receptor source: an adult with an advanced solid tumor such as melanoma, head and neck, liver or kidney cancer.

The chain recombines TRBV25-1 with TRBJ2-3, with 7 bases matching TRBD1. The CDR3 covers 18 residues. Germline trimming cut 2 bases from V and 4 bases from J; bases unmatched to any gene: 15. Looked up from germline, CDR1 is MGHDK and CDR2 is SYGVNS. CDR3 sequence reads: CASSEPWTGPYNPDTQYF. The CDR3, as DNA: TGTGCCAGCAGTGAACCCTGGACAGGCCCCTATAACCCAGATACGCAGTATTTT.

This clone was picked up one time. The chain couples TRBV28 to TRBJ2-6, with 8 bases identical to TRBD1. The CDR3 contains 15 residues. Germline V gene lookup returns CDR1 MDHEN and CDR2 SYDVKM. V lost 8 bases, J lost 3 bases, and 6 bases stayed unmatched. The CDR3 region has the DNA TGTGCCAGCGGGTCGACAGGGGTTGGGGCCAACGTCCTGACTTTC. Residues: CASGSTGVGANVLTF.

This clone was found a few times. The chain recombines TRBV10-2 with TRBJ1-4, with 7 bases aligning to TRBD1. V shed 5 bases and J 8 bases; nucleotides not matched to a gene: 8. The germline V gene encodes CDR1 WSHSY and CDR2 SAAADI. There are 14 residues in the CDR3. The CDR3 protein is CASSREGAREKLFF. Written as DNA, the CDR3 is TGCGCCAGCAGTAGAGAGGGGGCCCGGGAAAAACTGTTTTTT.

This sequence joins TRBV6-5 and TRBJ1-2; 9 bases fit TRBD1. The V gene end was trimmed by 7 bases and the J gene end by 5 bases; junction bases not matched to a gene: 8. Germline V lookup: CDR1 MNHEY, CDR2 SVGAGI. This CDR3 has 14 amino acids. The CDR3 DNA reads TGTGCCAGCACTGCGGACAGGGGAAGATATGGCTACACCTTC. It is translated as CASTADRGRYGYTF.

The V call is TRBV27, the J call TRBJ2-3, with 15 nucleotides matching TRBD2. This CDR3 is 14 amino acids long. Per the germline V gene, CDR1 is MNHEY and CDR2 is SMNVEV (reference sequence). The ends lost 5 bases at V and 8 bases at J; junction bases unmatched: 2. As DNA, the CDR3 is TGTGCCAGCAGTCGGACTAGCGGGAGGGTTACGCAGTATTTT. This translates into CASSRTSGRVTQYF.

This rearrangement joins TRBV28 to TRBJ1-1; TRBD1 matches at 9 bases. This CDR3 spans 16 amino acids. Per the germline V gene, CDR1 is MDHEN and CDR2 is SYDVKM. The ends lost 6 bases at V and 1 base at J; junction bases unmatched: 9. The CDR3 protein is CASSQQGALGNTEAFF. CDR3 nucleotides: TGTGCCAGCAGCCAACAGGGGGCTCTTGGGAACACTGAAGCTTTCTTT. The whole variable domain, filled in from reference TRBV28 and TRBJ1-1, reads DVKVTQSSRYLVKRTGEKVFLECVQDMDHENMFWYRQDPGLGLRLIYFSYDVKMKEKGDIPEGYSVSREKKERFSLILESASTNQTSMYLCASSQQGALGNTEAFFGQGTRLTVV.

This chain connects TRBV7-8 to TRBJ1-2, with 9 bases fitting TRBD1. There are 14 residues in the CDR3. V trimming: 5 bases; J trimming: 7 bases; junction bases outside the gene matches: 8. The germline gives CDR1 SGHVS, CDR2 FQNEAQ. CDR3: CASSPGGQGAGYTF. The CDR3 DNA is TGTGCCAGCAGCCCTGGGGGACAGGGAGCTGGCTACACCTTC.

The chain is built from TRBV7-9 and TRBJ1-1, with 10 nucleotides matching TRBD1. Per the germline V gene, CDR1 is SEHNR and CDR2 is FQNEAQ (reference sequence). There are 16 residues in the CDR3. Trimming at V came to 6 bases and at J to 7 bases, leaving 14 bases not matched to a gene. The CDR3 coding sequence is TGTGCCAGCAGGGGCGGGACAGGGGATTCTGTGAATGAAGCTTTCTTT. Translated: CASRGGTGDSVNEAFF.

In this sample, this clone turned up a few times. This sequence joins TRBV28 and TRBJ1-6; no clear D. Germline V gene sequence: CDR1 MDHEN, CDR2 SYDVKM. V lost 3 bases to trimming and J lost 9 bases, with 18 bases between them. There are 16 residues in the CDR3. Written as DNA, the CDR3 is TGTGCCAGCAGTTTTGTGGGAATGACCCCTGGTTCACCCCTCCACTTT. It specifies CASSFVGMTPGSPLHF. Drawing the rest from reference TRBV28 and TRBJ1-6, the complete variable domain is DVKVTQSSRYLVKRTGEKVFLECVQDMDHENMFWYRQDPGLGLRLIYFSYDVKMKEKGDIPEGYSVSREKKERFSLILESASTNQTSMYLCASSFVGMTPGSPLHFGNGTRLTVT.

The chain joins TRBV5-1 to TRBJ2-2; 7 nucleotides align to TRBD2. The CDR3 has 16 residues. Germline trimming cut 6 bases from V and 7 bases from J; bases unmatched to any gene: 15. Germline V gene lookup returns CDR1 SGHRS and CDR2 YFSETQ. CDR3 bases: TGCGCCAGCAAAACCCACGGCGGGAGTCTCGGCGGGGAGCTGTTTTTT. Protein sequence: CASKTHGGSLGGELFF.

In the case of this clone: Relative to the germline gene, one junction end is altered; a read error may explain this. The chain uses TRBV6-5 and TRBJ2-7; 9 bases match TRBD2. Germline CDR1 reads MNHEY; CDR2 reads SVGAGI. The CDR3 contains 15 residues. The CDR3 spells CASNDPGTSSHEQYF. DNA of the CDR3: TGTGCCAGCAACGACCCCGGGACTAGCTCCCACGAGCAGTACTTC.

As concerns this clone: The sample contains more than one DNA sequence encoding this CDR3. CDR3: CASSPYQETQYF. The CDR3 DNA sequence: TGTGCCAGCTCTCCATACCAAGAGACCCAGTACTTC. The chain joins TRBV18 to TRBJ2-5; D gene unclear. Germline lookup yields CDR1 KGHSH and CDR2 LQKENI. The CDR3 is 12 amino acids. The V gene lost 6 bases and the J gene lost 0 bases, with 5 bases spanning the gap.

This clone appeared once. CDR3 nucleotide sequence: TGTGCCAGCAGACTAAGCCGGGACAGGGGAGAGACCCAGTACTTC. Protein product: CASRLSRDRGETQYF. This chain uses TRBV7-9 with TRBJ2-5; 10 bases are shared with TRBD1. V lost 6 bases and J lost 4; bases outside the gene matches: 8. Germline V CDR1 and CDR2: SEHNR, FQNEAQ (reference sequence). This CDR3 comprises 15 residues.

The chain is built from TRBV9 and TRBJ2-5; 7 nucleotides agree with TRBD1. The germline V gene has CDR1 SGDLS and CDR2 YYNGEE. Unmatched junction bases numbered 4, after V lost 3 bases and J lost 2 bases. The CDR3 spans 14 residues. CDR3 sequence (DNA): TGTGCCAGCAGCGGGGGACAGCTTCAAGAGACCCAGTACTTC. As protein: CASSGGQLQETQYF. The full variable domain, rest sourced from reference TRBV9 and TRBJ2-5, is DSGVTQTPKHLITATGQRVTLRCSPRSGDLSVYWYQQSLDQGLQFLIQYYNGEERAKGNILERFSAQQFPDLHSELNLSSLELGDSALYFCASSGGQLQETQYFGPGTRLLVL.

The V and J genes are TRBV7-9 and TRBJ2-7; D gene uncertain. CDR1 and CDR2 from the germline V gene are SEHNR and FQNEAQ (reference sequence). V was pared by 1 base and J by 3 bases, with 10 bases between. This CDR3 has 14 amino acids. Here the CDR3 reads CASSLGALIYEQYF. The CDR3 region has the DNA TGTGCCAGCAGCTTAGGAGCACTGATCTACGAGCAGTACTTC.

The chain links TRBV29-1 to TRBJ1-2, with D possibly matching TRBD1 (6 bases). The V gene lost 3 bases and the J gene lost 1 base, with 12 bases spanning the gap. The CDR3 totals 14 residues. CDR1 and CDR2 (germline): SQVTM, ANQGSEA. The CDR3 loop reads CSVDDRSYNYGYTF. CDR3 DNA sequence: TGCAGCGTTGACGACAGGAGCTATAACTATGGCTACACCTTC.

The chain joins TRBV28 to TRBJ1-5, with 8 bases identical to TRBD1. This CDR3 comprises 17 residues. The V segment lost 2 bases and the J segment 1 base; nucleotides outside the gene matches: 7. Per the germline V gene, CDR1 is MDHEN and CDR2 is SYDVKM. The CDR3 sequence: CASSLTQGASSNQPQHF. The CDR3 region has the DNA TGTGCCAGCAGTTTAACGCAGGGGGCCTCAAGCAATCAGCCCCAGCATTTT. The entire variable domain, with the rest obtained from reference TRBV28 and TRBJ1-5, is as follows: DVKVTQSSRYLVKRTGEKVFLECVQDMDHENMFWYRQDPGLGLRLIYFSYDVKMKEKGDIPEGYSVSREKKERFSLILESASTNQTSMYLCASSLTQGASSNQPQHFGDGTRLSIL.

This chain connects TRBV19 to TRBJ1-1; tentative D call: TRBD1 (6 bases). V shed 7 bases and J shed 3 bases, with 21 bases lying between them. Looked up from germline, CDR1 is LNHDA and CDR2 is SQIVND (reference sequence). This CDR3 comprises 16 residues. The DNA for the CDR3 is TGTGCCAGTAAATGGGGCCGGGACACCGAATACACTGAAGCTTTCTTT. It codes for CASKWGRDTEYTEAFF.

In its sample, this clone was seen once. V and J are TRBV10-2 and TRBJ2-5; possible D gene TRBD1, 5 bases. Trimming stripped 7 bases from V and 4 bases from J, with 22 bases between. The CDR3 covers 16 residues. Germline assignment: CDR1 WSHSY and CDR2 SAAADI. The CDR3 protein is CASMGPTGPVRETQYF. The CDR3 DNA reads as TGCGCCAGCATGGGGCCTACTGGCCCGGTGCGAGAGACCCAGTACTTC.

The CDR3 is CSVGQNLRDYNEQFF. The CDR3 DNA sequence: TGCAGCGTTGGTCAAAACCTTCGGGACTACAATGAGCAGTTCTTC. This chain joins TRBV29-1 and TRBJ2-1; possibly TRBD2 for D (5 bases). The CDR3 totals 15 residues. CDR1 is SQVTM, CDR2 ANQGSEA, per germline. The ends were cut back, 4 bases at V and 3 bases at J, with 16 bases in the middle.

The rearrangement links TRBV5-1 to TRBJ2-1, with D perhaps matching TRBD1 (5 bases). Germline V gene sequence: CDR1 SGHRS, CDR2 YFSETQ. This CDR3 is 14 amino acids long. The V end was cut by 1 base, the J end by 8 bases, with 13 bases between. The CDR3 protein is CASSLYQGLDEQFF. The CDR3 nucleotides read TGCGCCAGCAGCTTGTATCAGGGTTTGGATGAGCAGTTCTTC.

J is TRBJ1-3 and V is TRBV11-2, with TRBD1 identical over 7 bases. CDR1 is SGHAT, CDR2 FQNNGV, per germline. V lost 5 bases and J lost 2; bases outside the gene matches: 6. The CDR3 consists of 15 residues. The CDR3 loop is CASSPGTAAGNTIYF. CDR3 nucleotide sequence: TGTGCCAGCAGCCCCGGGACAGCCGCTGGAAACACCATATATTTT.

V gene TRBV5-1 combines with J gene TRBJ2-1; D ambiguous. V was clipped by 4 bases and J by 7 bases, with 18 bases between them. The CDR3 is 15 amino acids. Per germline, CDR1 SGHRS and CDR2 YFSETQ. The CDR3 DNA reads TGCGCCAGCAGCCCGCCTCGCGGTCAGACTAATGAGCAGTTCTTC. It codes for CASSPPRGQTNEQFF.

The V call is TRBV19, the J call TRBJ1-5; perhaps TRBD1 as D (5 bases). Germline lookup yields CDR1 LNHDA and CDR2 SQIVND (reference sequence). V was clipped by 3 bases and J by 4 bases, with 13 bases between them. This CDR3 contains 15 residues. CDR3: CASSISHRRNQPQHF. The CDR3 bases are TGTGCCAGTAGTATCTCCCACAGGAGAAATCAGCCCCAGCATTTT.